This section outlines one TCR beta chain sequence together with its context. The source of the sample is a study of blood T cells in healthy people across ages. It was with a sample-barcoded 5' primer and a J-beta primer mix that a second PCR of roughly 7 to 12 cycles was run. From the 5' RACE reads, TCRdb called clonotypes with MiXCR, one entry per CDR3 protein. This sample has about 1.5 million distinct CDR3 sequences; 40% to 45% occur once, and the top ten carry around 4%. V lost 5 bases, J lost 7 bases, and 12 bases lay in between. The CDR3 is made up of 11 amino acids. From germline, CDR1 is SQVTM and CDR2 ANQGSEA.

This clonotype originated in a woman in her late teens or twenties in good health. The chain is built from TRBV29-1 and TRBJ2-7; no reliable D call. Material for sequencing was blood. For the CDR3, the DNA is TGCAGCGTTCAGGCCATCAATGAGCAGTACTTC. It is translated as CSVQAINEQYF.